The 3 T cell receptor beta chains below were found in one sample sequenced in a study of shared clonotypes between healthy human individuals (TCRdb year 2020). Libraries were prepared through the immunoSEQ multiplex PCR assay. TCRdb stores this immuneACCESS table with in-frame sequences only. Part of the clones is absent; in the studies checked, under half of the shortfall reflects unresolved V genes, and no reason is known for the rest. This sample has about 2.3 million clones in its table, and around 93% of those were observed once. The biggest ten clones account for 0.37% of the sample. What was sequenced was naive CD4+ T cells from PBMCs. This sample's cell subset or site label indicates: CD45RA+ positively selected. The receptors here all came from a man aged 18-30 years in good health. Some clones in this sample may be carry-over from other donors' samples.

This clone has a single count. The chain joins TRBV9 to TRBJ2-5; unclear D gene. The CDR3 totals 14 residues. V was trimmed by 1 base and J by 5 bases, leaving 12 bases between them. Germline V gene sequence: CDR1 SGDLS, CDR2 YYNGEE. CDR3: CASSVSPAQETQYF. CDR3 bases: TGTGCCAGCAGCGTATCTCCGGCCCAGGAGACCCAGTACTTC. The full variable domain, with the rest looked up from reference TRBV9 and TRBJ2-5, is DSGVTQTPKHLITATGQRVTLRCSPRSGDLSVYWYQQSLDQGLQFLIQYYNGEERAKGNILERFSAQQFPDLHSELNLSSLELGDSALYFCASSVSPAQETQYFGPGTRLLVL.

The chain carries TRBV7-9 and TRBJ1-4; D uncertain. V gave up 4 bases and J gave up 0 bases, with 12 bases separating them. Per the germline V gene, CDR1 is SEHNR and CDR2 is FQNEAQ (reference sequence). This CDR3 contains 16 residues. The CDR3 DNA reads TGTGCCAGCAGCTCGTCTAACCTTGCAACTAATGAAAAACTGTTTTTT. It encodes CASSSSNLATNEKLFF.

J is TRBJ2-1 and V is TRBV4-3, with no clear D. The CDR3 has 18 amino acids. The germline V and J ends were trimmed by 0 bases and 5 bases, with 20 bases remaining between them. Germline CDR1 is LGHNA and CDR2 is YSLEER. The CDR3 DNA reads TGCGCCAGCAGCCAAGATTGGTCCAAGCGTAATCTGCACAATGAGCAGTTCTTC. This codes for CASSQDWSKRNLHNEQFF.